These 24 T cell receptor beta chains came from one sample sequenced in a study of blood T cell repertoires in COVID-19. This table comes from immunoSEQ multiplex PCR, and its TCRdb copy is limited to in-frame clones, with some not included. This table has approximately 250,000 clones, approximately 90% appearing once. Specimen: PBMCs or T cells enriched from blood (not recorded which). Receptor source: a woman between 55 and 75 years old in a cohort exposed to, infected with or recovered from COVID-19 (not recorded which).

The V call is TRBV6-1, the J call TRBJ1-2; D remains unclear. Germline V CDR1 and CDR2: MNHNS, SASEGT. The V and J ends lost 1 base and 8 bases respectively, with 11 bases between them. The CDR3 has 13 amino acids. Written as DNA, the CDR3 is TGTGCCAGCAGTGAAGGGGCCTATCGGGGCTACACCTTC. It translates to CASSEGAYRGYTF.

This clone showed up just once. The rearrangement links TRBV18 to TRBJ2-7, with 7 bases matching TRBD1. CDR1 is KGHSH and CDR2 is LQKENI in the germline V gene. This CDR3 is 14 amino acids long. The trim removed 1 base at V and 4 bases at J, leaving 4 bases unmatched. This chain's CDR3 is CASSPRQGRYEQYF. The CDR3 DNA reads TGTGCCAGCTCACCACGACAGGGCAGGTACGAGCAGTACTTC.

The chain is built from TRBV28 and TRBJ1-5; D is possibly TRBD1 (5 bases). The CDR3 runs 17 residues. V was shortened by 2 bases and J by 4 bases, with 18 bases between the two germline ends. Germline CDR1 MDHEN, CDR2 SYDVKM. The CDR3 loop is CASSLNSARRTNQPQHF. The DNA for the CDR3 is TGTGCCAGCAGTTTAAACTCGGCAAGAAGGACAAATCAGCCCCAGCATTTT. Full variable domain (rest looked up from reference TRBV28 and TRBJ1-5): DVKVTQSSRYLVKRTGEKVFLECVQDMDHENMFWYRQDPGLGLRLIYFSYDVKMKEKGDIPEGYSVSREKKERFSLILESASTNQTSMYLCASSLNSARRTNQPQHFGDGTRLSIL.

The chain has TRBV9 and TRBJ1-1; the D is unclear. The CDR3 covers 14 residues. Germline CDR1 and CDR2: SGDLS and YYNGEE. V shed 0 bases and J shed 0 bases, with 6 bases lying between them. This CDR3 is CASSVDGMNTEAFF. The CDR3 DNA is TGTGCCAGCAGCGTAGACGGGATGAACACTGAAGCTTTCTTT.

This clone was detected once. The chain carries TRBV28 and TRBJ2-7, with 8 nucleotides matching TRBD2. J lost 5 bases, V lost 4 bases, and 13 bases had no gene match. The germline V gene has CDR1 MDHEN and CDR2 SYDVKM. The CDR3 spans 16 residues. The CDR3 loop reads CASSSPTSARLNEQYF. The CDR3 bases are TGTGCCAGCAGTTCCCCGACTAGCGCCCGTCTAAACGAGCAGTACTTC. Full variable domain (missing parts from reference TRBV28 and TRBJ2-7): DVKVTQSSRYLVKRTGEKVFLECVQDMDHENMFWYRQDPGLGLRLIYFSYDVKMKEKGDIPEGYSVSREKKERFSLILESASTNQTSMYLCASSSPTSARLNEQYFGPGTRLTVT.

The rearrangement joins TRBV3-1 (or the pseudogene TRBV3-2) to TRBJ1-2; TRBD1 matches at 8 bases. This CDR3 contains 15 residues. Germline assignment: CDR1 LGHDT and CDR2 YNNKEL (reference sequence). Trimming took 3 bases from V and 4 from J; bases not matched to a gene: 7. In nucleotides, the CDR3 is TGTGCCAGCAGCCAGCAAGGACAGGGCTCCTATGGCTACACCTTC. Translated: CASSQQGQGSYGYTF.

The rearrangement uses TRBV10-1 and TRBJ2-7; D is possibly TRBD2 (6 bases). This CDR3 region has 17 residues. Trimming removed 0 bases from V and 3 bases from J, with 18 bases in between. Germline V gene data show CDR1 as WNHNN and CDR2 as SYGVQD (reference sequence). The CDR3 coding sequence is TGCGCCAGCAGTGAGTCGCTGTCGCGGACGGGAGTCTACGAGCAGTACTTC. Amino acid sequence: CASSESLSRTGVYEQYF.

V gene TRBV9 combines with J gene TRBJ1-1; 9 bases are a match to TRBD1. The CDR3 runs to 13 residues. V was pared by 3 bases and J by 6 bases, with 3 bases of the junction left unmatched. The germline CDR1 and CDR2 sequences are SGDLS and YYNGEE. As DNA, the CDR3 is TGTGCCAGCAGCGGGACAGGGGTAGCTGAAGCTTTCTTT. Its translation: CASSGTGVAEAFF. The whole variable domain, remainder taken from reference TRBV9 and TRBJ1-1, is DSGVTQTPKHLITATGQRVTLRCSPRSGDLSVYWYQQSLDQGLQFLIQYYNGEERAKGNILERFSAQQFPDLHSELNLSSLELGDSALYFCASSGTGVAEAFFGQGTRLTVV.

The CDR3 loop reads CASSFGQGSTEAFF. CDR3 nucleotide sequence: TGTGCCAGCAGCTTCGGACAGGGGAGCACTGAAGCTTTCTTT. The rearrangement uses TRBV7-2 and TRBJ1-1, with 9 positions matching TRBD1. CDR3 length: 14 amino acids. Germline loops: CDR1 SGHTA, CDR2 FQGNSA. V lost 3 bases and J lost 4; bases outside the gene matches: 3.

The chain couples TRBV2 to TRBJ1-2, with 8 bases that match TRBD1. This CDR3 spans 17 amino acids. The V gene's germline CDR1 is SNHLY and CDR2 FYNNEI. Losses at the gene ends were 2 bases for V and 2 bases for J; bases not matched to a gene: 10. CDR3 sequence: CASSENWPGGDNYGYTF. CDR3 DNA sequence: TGTGCCAGCAGTGAAAACTGGCCAGGGGGCGACAACTATGGCTACACCTTC.

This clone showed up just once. CDR3 in amino acids: CASSLAKGQGGETQYF. The CDR3 DNA follows: TGTGCCAGCAGCTTGGCCAAGGGACAGGGAGGGGAGACCCAGTACTTC. The rearrangement uses TRBV5-6 and TRBJ2-5; 9 positions match TRBD1. Germline V gene sequence: CDR1 SGHDT, CDR2 YYEEEE. After removal of 0 bases from V and 5 bases from J, the junction contained 8 bases not matched to a gene. The length of the CDR3 is 16 residues.

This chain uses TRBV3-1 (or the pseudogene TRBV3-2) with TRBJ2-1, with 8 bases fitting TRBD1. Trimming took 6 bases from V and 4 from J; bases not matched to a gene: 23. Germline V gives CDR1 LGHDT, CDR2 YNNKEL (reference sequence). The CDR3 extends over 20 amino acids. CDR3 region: CASRSRGRDLRPYSYNEQFF. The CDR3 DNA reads TGTGCCAGCAGGTCCAGGGGGCGCGACCTTAGGCCCTACTCGTACAATGAGCAGTTCTTC.

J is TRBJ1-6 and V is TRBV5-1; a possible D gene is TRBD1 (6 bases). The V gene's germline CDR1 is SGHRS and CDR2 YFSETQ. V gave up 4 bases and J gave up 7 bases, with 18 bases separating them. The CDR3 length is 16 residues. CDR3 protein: CASSPTSQGPNSPLHF. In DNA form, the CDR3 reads TGCGCCAGCAGCCCCACTTCACAGGGACCAAATTCACCCCTCCACTTT.

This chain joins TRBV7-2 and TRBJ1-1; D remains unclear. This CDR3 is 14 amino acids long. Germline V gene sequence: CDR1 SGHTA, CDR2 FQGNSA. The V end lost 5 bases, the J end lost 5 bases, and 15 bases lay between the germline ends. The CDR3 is CASSQDSGVTEAFF. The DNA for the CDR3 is TGTGCCAGCAGCCAAGATTCGGGAGTAACTGAAGCTTTCTTT.

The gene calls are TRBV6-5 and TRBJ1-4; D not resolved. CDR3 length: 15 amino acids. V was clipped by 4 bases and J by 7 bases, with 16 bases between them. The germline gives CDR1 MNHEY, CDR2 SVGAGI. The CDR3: CASSFRPVGVEKLFF. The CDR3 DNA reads TGTGCCAGCAGTTTCCGGCCCGTTGGAGTTGAAAAACTGTTTTTT.

The CDR3: CASSPGQGWSEQYF. In nucleotides, the CDR3 is TGTGCCAGCAGTCCTGGACAGGGGTGGAGCGAGCAGTACTTC. This rearrangement joins TRBV28 to TRBJ2-7, with 9 bases fitting TRBD1. The CDR3 has 14 amino acids. CDR1 MDHEN and CDR2 SYDVKM come from the germline V gene. The V and J ends lost 5 bases and 6 bases, in that order; junction bases with no gene match: 8. Looking up the rest from reference TRBV28 and TRBJ2-7 gives the full variable domain: DVKVTQSSRYLVKRTGEKVFLECVQDMDHENMFWYRQDPGLGLRLIYFSYDVKMKEKGDIPEGYSVSREKKERFSLILESASTNQTSMYLCASSPGQGWSEQYFGPGTRLTVT.

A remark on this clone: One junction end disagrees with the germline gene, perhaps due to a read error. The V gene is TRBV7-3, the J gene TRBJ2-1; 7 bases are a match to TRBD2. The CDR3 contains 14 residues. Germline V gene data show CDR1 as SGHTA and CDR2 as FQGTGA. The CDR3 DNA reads TGTGCCAGCAGCTTAACCCGGGACTACGATGAGCAGTTCTTC. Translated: CASSLTRDYDEQFF.

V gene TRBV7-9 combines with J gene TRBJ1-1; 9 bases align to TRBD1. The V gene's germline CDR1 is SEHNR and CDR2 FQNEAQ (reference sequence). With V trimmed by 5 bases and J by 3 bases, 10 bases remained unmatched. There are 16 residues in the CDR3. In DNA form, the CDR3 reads TGTGCCAGCAGCAAAGGACAGGGGATCTCGGACACTGAAGCTTTCTTT. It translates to CASSKGQGISDTEAFF.

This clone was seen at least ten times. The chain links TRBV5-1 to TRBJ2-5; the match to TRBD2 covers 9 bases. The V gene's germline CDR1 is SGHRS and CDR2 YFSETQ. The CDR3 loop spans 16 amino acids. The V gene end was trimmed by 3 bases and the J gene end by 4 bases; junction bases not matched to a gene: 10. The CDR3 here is CASSYLRAGGSETQYF. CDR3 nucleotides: TGCGCCAGCAGCTATCTACGGGCGGGAGGGTCAGAGACCCAGTACTTC.

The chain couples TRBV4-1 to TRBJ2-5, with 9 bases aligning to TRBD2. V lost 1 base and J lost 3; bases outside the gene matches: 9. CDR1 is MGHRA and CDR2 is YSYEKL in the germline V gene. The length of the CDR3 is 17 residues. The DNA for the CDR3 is TGCGCCAGCAGCCAAGGAATTAGCGGGGGCCCAAAAGAGACCCAGTACTTC. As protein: CASSQGISGGPKETQYF.

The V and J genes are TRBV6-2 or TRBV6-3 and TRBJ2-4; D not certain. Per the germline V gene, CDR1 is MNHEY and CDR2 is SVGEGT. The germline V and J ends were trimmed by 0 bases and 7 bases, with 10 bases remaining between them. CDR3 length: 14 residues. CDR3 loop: CASSYSAPLNIQYF. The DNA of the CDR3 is TGTGCCAGCAGTTACTCGGCCCCGCTGAACATTCAGTACTTC.

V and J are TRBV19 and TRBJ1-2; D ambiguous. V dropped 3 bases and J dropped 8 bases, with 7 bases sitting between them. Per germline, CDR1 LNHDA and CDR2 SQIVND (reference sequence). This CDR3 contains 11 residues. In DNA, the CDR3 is TGTGCCAGTAGTATTGGCATCGGCTACACCTTC. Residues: CASSIGIGYTF.

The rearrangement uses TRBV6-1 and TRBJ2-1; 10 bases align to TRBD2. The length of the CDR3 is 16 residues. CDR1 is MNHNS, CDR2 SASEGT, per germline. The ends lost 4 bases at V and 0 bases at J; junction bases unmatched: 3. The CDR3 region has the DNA TGTGCCAGCAGTGCAGCTAGCGGGAGCTCCTACAATGAGCAGTTCTTC. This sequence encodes CASSAASGSSYNEQFF.

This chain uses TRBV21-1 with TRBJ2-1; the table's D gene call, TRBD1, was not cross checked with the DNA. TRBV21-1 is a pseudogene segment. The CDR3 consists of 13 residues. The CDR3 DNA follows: TGTGCCAGCAGCACCACGTGGACAGGGGTGCAGTTCTTC. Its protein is CASSTTWTGVQFF.